The 11 T cell receptor beta chains in this list originate from one sample, sequenced in a study of Graves' ophthalmopathy and Graves' hyperthyroidism. Investigators amplified TCR beta CDR3 regions from RNA transcripts. HTBI-primed first-round RT-PCR preceded second-round multiplex PCR. MiXCR, run by TCRdb on the multiplex PCR reads, gives a single entry per CDR3 protein. The sample contains some 350,000 distinct CDR3 sequences, roughly 15% of which appear only once. Source material: peripheral blood. The source is an adult woman with stable Graves' hyperthyroidism.

This clonotype was recorded at least ten times. The chain employs TRBV2 and TRBJ2-5; 11 nucleotides line up with TRBD2. The CDR3 sequence is 14 residues long. Germline CDR1 and CDR2: SNHLY and FYNNEI. The ends lost 6 bases at V and 4 bases at J; junction bases unmatched: 4. CDR3: CASRAGTSGETQYF. CDR3 bases: TGTGCCAGCAGAGCCGGGACTAGCGGAGAGACCCAGTACTTC.

The sample holds many counts of this clonotype. CDR3 sequence reads: CSAQKEYNSPLHF. The CDR3 coding sequence is TGCAGTGCTCAAAAAGAGTATAATTCACCCCTCCACTTT. The J gene is TRBJ1-6, the V gene TRBV20-1, with D uncertain. CDR1 is DFQATT, CDR2 SNEGSKA, per germline (reference sequence). Deletions cut 5 bases from V and 4 bases from J, with 9 bases between. The CDR3 has 13 amino acids.

There are many counts of this clonotype. The J gene is TRBJ2-7, the V gene TRBV9; possible D gene TRBD2, 6 bases. Germline-derived CDR1 and CDR2 are SGDLS and YYNGEE. Trimming removed 0 bases at V and 7 bases at J, with 14 bases between. CDR3 length: 14 amino acids. The CDR3 DNA reads TGTGCCAGCAGCGTAGCAGGAACCGGAGGGGAGCAGTACTTC. This gives the protein CASSVAGTGGEQYF.

The sample holds a few counts of this clonotype. CDR3 bases: TGTGCCAGCAGCTCAAACCGGGACTCGGTCTACGAGCAGTACTTC. Translated, it gives CASSSNRDSVYEQYF. The rearrangement uses TRBV7-2 and TRBJ2-7; D perhaps matches TRBD2 (6 bases). V was shortened by 4 bases and J by 3 bases, with 16 bases between the two germline ends. The CDR3 runs to 15 residues. Per the germline V gene, CDR1 is SGHTA and CDR2 is FQGNSA.

This clonotype was recorded many times. The J gene is TRBJ2-7, the V gene TRBV6-2 or TRBV6-3, with a weak D call TRBD2 (6 bases). CDR1 is MNHEY and CDR2 is SVGEGT in the germline V gene. V was pared by 7 bases and J by 3 bases, with 19 bases between. The CDR3 extends over 15 amino acids. CDR3 bases: TGTGCCAGCACCAAGGGGCGGGATGGTAACTACGAGCAGTACTTC. This encodes CASTKGRDGNYEQYF.

This clonotype came up many times. The V and J genes are TRBV28 and TRBJ1-6; 7 nucleotides match TRBD1. Unmatched junction bases numbered 4, after V lost 1 base and J lost 7 bases. Germline V lookup: CDR1 MDHEN, CDR2 SYDVKM. This CDR3 is 15 amino acids long. The chain's CDR3 is CASSLYGTENSPLHF. Written as DNA, the CDR3 is TGTGCCAGCAGTTTATATGGGACAGAGAATTCACCCCTCCACTTT.

This clonotype was seen ten or more times. The gene calls are TRBV20-1 and TRBJ1-2; D is possibly TRBD1 (6 bases). V was trimmed by 5 bases and J by 3 bases, leaving 19 bases between them. The CDR3 sequence is 15 residues long. Per the germline V gene, CDR1 is DFQATT and CDR2 is SNEGSKA (reference sequence). CDR3 sequence reads: CSAFTRLGHHYGYTF. In DNA form, the CDR3 reads TGCAGTGCTTTCACCCGACTGGGACACCACTATGGCTACACCTTC.

The chain recombines TRBV6-2 or TRBV6-3 with TRBJ2-7; 11 bases align to TRBD1. CDR3 length: 15 residues. CDR1 and CDR2 from the germline V gene are MNHEY and SVGEGT. J lost 0 bases, V lost 4 bases, and 2 bases had no gene match. DNA of the CDR3: TGTGCCAGCAGTTTGGACAGGGGGCTCTCCTACGAGCAGTACTTC. Translated, it gives CASSLDRGLSYEQYF.

Worth noting for this clonotype: It is likely a read error, because the conserved phenylalanine at the end of the CDR3 is missing. The chain joins TRBV6-1 to TRBJ1-2; no reliable D call. With 6 bases removed from V and 4 bases from J, the gap between germline ends came to 12 bases. Germline CDR1 reads MNHNS; CDR2 reads SASEGT. This CDR3 has 13 amino acids. The chain's CDR3 is CASRFSDRYGYTY. The CDR3 coding sequence is TGTGCCAGCAGATTTTCGGACCGCTATGGCTACACCTAC.

In this sample, this clonotype turned up many times. An end of the junction differs from the germline gene, which may be a read error. The chain employs TRBV19 and TRBJ2-4; 8 bases map to TRBD2. The CDR3 is 14 amino acids. Germline CDR1 is LNHDA and CDR2 is SQIVND (reference sequence). The CDR3 reads CASRVGGRTNIKYF. CDR3 nucleotides: TGTGCCAGTAGAGTGGGCGGGAGGACCAACATTAAGTACTTC. The whole variable domain, filled in from reference TRBV19 and TRBJ2-4, reads DGGITQSPKYLFRKEGQNVTLSCEQNLNHDAMYWYRQDPGQGLRLIYYSQIVNDFQKGDIAEGYSVSREKKESFPLTVTSAQKNPTAFYLCASRVGGRTNIKYFGAGTRLSVL.

This clonotype was observed at least ten times. V and J are TRBV28 and TRBJ1-6; 8 nucleotides line up with TRBD1. Germline CDR1 and CDR2: MDHEN and SYDVKM. CDR3 length: 15 amino acids. V was clipped by 3 bases and J by 9 bases; unmatched bases: 7. In DNA form, the CDR3 reads TGTGCCAGCAGTTTTCGGACAGGGAAGCTTTCACCCCTCCACTTT. Translating gives CASSFRTGKLSPLHF.